This T cell receptor (beta chain) stems from a study of vaccination and CD4 T cells after COVID-19 (dated by TCRdb to between 2021 and 2024). At the level of the whole study: Convalescent patients had a positive SARS-CoV-2 result on nasal swab PCR, and of these patients, nine had mild disease and one had severe disease. The cultures were stimulated with overlapping spike peptide pools from SARS-CoV-2 and from the common cold coronaviruses HCoV-NL63, HCoV-OC43 and HCoV-229E. Control cultures used a CEFX viral epitope pool as positive control, an HIV-1 Nef peptide pool as negative control, or no peptide. In nine to eleven COVID-19 convalescent patients and a few infection-naive healthy vaccine recipients, researchers compared the spike-specific CD4+ TCR repertoire from before mRNA vaccination with the repertoire from after. The convalescent cohort comprised six males and four females, including two Hispanic individuals, seven Caucasians, two Asians and one multiracial person. Post-COVID blood samples from convalescent patients were collected a median of approximately 100 days after diagnosis, with a range of roughly 35 to 180 days. The time from the second vaccine dose to post-vaccine blood sampling had a median of around 72 days and ranged from about 12 to 241 days. Two doses of either the Pfizer-BioNTech BNT162b2 vaccine (n=8) or the Moderna mRNA-1273 vaccine (n=2) were administered to participants.

Regarding this clonotype: Its cognate antigen has yet to be identified. It has no much larger one-base neighbor in the sample; base qualities were not kept.

The research as a whole found: Relatively few convalescent patients were included in the study, and early timepoints after natural infection were not analyzed. Of the vaccine-specific clones in convalescent patients, 304 of 307, or nearly all, reacted only to SARS-CoV-2 spike and did not cross-react with common cold coronaviruses. An increase in the median number of SARS-CoV-2-reactive clonotypes from 20 to 25 after infection to 38 after vaccination was observed, but the change was not found to be significant. Among the post-vaccine SARS-CoV-2-reactive clones in convalescent patients, a median approximately 86% showed up only after vaccination, which suggests vaccine-specific priming.

The protocol used for the library was PCR. At the Johns Hopkins FTIC core, DNA from the cultured CD4+ T cells underwent TCR sequencing with the Oncomine TCR Beta short-read assay. The QIAamp micro DNA kit was used to extract genomic DNA from the cultured CD4+ T cells. Oncomine TCR Beta libraries from cultured CD4+ T cells were pooled with unique dual indexes and sequenced on an Illumina iSeq 100. The study's processing was this. Non-productive sequences were removed, and CDR3s not starting with C, not ending with F or W, or shorter than 7 amino acids were discarded. The MANAFEST web application was used to identify antigen-specific clonotypes by comparing peptide-stimulated wells against reference wells and other culture wells. An FDR below 0.05, an odds ratio above 5, and a productive frequency above 0.1% in at least two of three replicate wells were required for clones to be considered positive. Cross-reactive clonotypes were defined as significantly expanded in both SARS-CoV-2 spike wells and at least one common cold coronavirus spike condition. Using R version 3.6.1, CDR3 homology was evaluated through Levenshtein distances (stringdist) along with unrooted phylogenetic trees (ape). TCRdb's own reprocessing of the public reads used fastp at Q25 and MiXCR and kept productive beta chains. Records with the same CDR3 protein are collapsed into one entry carrying the most frequent genes and DNA. The V and J calls shown here were made by TCRdb, not taken from the authors' results. The sample records 4,000 or so distinct CDR3 sequences, around 20% of which are singletons. Around 21% of the sample comes from the top ten.

CDR1 and CDR2 (LGHNA, YNFKEQ) derive from the germline V gene. Trimming removed 4 bases from V and 0 bases from J; the gene matches leave 9 bases unexplained. There are 18 amino acids in the CDR3, from cysteine to phenylalanine inclusive. Just the 54-base CDR3 DNA is kept, in frame starting at base 1. What the treatment or condition label conveys for this sample: roughly ten-day PBMC culture with coronavirus spike peptide pools or control peptides (ViraFEST assay). The study used the ViraFEST assay, which expanded antigen-specific T cells with peptide pools and then identified expanded clonotypes by TCR sequencing. The positive SARS-CoV-2 PCR tests of the convalescent patients were dated from March to December 2020, before the Alpha, Beta and Delta variants emerged in the United States. Under 2.5 million PBMCs per well were cultured in IMDM with approximately 5% human AB serum and roughly 9.3 IU/ml IL-2, plus 10 ug/ml peptide pools. On days 3 and 7, half of the culture medium was replaced with fresh IL-2-containing medium. Once the cells had been in culture for 9 to 10 days, the EasySep CD4+ T cell isolation kit was used to isolate CD4+ T cells by negative selection. Ficoll-Paque Plus gradient centrifugation was used to isolate PBMCs from whole blood, and the isolated PBMCs were then either used fresh or cryopreserved at -140C. In general, triplicate wells were set up for every culture condition.

The clonotype comes from a human donor who had recovered from COVID-19. Sequencing was performed on CD4+ T cells from blood, cultured in vitro. The chain links TRBV4-2 with TRBJ2-6, with 7 middle bases fitting TRBD1. The CDR3 loop reads CASSLPIQGSSGANVLTF. Read as DNA, the sequence is TGTGCCAGCAGCCTCCCTATACAGGGGAGCTCTGGGGCCAACGTCCTGACTTTC.